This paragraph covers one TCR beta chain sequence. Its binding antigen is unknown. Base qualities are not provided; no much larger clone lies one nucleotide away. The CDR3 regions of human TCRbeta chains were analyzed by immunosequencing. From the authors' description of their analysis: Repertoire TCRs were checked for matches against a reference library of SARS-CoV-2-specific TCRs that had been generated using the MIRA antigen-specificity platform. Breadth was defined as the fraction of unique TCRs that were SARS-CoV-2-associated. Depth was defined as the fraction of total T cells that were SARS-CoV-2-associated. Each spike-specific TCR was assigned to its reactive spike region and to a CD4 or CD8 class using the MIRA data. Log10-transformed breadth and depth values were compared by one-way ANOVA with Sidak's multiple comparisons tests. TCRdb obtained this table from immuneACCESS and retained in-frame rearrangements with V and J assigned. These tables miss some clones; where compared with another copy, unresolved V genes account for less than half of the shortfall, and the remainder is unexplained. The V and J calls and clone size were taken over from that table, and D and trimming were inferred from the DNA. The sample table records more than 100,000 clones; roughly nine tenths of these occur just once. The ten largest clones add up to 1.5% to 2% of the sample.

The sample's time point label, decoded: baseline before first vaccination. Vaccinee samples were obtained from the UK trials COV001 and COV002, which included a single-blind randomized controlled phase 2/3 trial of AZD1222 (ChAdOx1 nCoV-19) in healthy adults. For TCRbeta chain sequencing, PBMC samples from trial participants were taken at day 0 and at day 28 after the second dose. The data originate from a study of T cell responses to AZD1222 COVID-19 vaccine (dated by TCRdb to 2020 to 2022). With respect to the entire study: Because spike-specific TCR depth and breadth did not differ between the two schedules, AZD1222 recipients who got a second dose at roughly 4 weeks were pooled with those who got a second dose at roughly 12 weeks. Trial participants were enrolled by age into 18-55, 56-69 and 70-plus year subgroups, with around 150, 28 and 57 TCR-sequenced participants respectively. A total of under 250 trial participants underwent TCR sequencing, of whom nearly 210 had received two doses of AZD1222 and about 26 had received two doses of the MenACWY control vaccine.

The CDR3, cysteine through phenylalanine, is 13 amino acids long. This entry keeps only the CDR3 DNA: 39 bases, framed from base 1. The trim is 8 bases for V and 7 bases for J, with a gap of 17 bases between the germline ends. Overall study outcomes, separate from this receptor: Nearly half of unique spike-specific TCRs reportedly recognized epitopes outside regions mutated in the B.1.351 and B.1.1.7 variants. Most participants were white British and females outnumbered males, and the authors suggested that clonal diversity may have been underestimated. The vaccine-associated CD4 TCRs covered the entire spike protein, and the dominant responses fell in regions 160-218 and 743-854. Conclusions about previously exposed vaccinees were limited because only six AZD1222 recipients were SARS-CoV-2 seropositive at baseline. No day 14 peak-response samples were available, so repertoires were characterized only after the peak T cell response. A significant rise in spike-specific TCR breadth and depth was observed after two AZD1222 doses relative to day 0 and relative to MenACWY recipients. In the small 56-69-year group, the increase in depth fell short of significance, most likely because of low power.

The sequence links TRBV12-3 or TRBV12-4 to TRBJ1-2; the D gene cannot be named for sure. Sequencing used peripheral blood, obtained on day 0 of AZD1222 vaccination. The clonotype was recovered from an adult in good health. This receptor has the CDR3 CASSGTHRRGYTF. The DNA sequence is TGTGCCAGCTCGGGCACCCATCGGCGTGGCTACACCTTC.